This TCR beta chain emerged from a study of blood T cell repertoires in COVID-19. In the study overall: The samples span acute and convalescent COVID-19 from the United States, Italy and Spain. PBMCs, B-cell-depleted T cells, or T cells were the source of the cDNA or gDNA that made up the material.

Under the authors' procedure: Estimation of nucleated cell counts relied on the amplification of reference gene primers. The assay was immunoSEQ multiplex PCR, and TCRdb's table has in-frame clones only and misses some. The V and J calls and clone size are taken from that table; D and trimming were inferred from the DNA. The table has around 620,000 clones, 80% to 90% seen once. The CDR3 is made up of 15 amino acids. CDR1 is SGHAT, CDR2 FQDESV, per germline (reference sequence). Trimming took off 5 bases at V and 6 bases at J, with 17 bases between the two ends. The rearrangement joins TRBV11-1 to TRBJ1-5; D unclear. This clonotype originated in a woman aged 18-30 years with acute or convalescent COVID-19. The source material was peripheral blood. CDR3 region: CASSPKVQAGQPQHF. The DNA of the CDR3 is TGTGCCAGCAGCCCAAAGGTCCAGGCGGGTCAGCCCCAGCATTTT. Together with reference TRBV11-1 and TRBJ1-5, the CDR3 gives the full variable domain: EAEVAQSPRYKITEKSQAVAFWCDPISGHATLYWYRQILGQGPELLVQFQDESVVDDSQLPKDRFSAERLKGVDSTLKIQPAELGDSAMYLCASSPKVQAGQPQHFGDGTRLSIL.